This T cell receptor beta chain was retrieved from a study of T cell responses to AZD1222 COVID-19 vaccine. Study results and limitations: Spike-specific TCR breadth rose after two AZD1222 doses, and depth rose as well. A reported finding is that nearly half of spike-specific TCRs target unmutated variant regions. A mostly white British donor set with more females was recruited, and clonal diversity was possibly underestimated.

Second-dose intervals of approximately 4 or approximately 12 weeks were pooled. Looked up from germline, CDR1 is LGHNT and CDR2 is FRNRAP. V lost 0 bases and J 11 bases, leaving 19 bases between the germline ends. The CDR3 contains 15 residues. The protocol was immunoSEQ multiplex PCR, while the TCRdb copy is restricted to in-frame clones and leaves out a portion. The top ten clones hold about 5.7% of a sample with over 70,000 clones, about 92% of them seen once. About this clone: The antigen is not known.

The sequence was obtained from an adult who received the AZD1222 COVID-19 vaccine. The sequenced sample was peripheral blood, obtained 28 days after the second AZD1222 dose. The chain links TRBV12-5 to TRBJ1-1; TRBD1 is a possible D gene (6 bases). CDR3 bases: TGTGCTAGTGGTTTGGTAACAGGGAACCAGTTTGAGGCTTTCTTT. Protein product: CASGLVTGNQFEAFF.